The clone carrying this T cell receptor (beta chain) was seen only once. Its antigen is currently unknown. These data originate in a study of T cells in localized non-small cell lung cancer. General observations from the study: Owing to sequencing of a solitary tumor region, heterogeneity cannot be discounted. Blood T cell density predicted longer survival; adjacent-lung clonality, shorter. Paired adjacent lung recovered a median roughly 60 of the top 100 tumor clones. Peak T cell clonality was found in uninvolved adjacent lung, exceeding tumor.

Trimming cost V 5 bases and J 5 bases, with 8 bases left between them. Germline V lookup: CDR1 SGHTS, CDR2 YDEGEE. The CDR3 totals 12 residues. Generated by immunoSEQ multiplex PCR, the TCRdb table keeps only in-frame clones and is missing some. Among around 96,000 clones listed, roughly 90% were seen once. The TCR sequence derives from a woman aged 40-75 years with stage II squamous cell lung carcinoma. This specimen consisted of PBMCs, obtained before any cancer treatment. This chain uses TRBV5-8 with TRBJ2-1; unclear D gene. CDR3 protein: CASSYWNNEQFF. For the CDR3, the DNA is TGTGCCAGCAGTTACTGGAACAATGAGCAGTTCTTC.